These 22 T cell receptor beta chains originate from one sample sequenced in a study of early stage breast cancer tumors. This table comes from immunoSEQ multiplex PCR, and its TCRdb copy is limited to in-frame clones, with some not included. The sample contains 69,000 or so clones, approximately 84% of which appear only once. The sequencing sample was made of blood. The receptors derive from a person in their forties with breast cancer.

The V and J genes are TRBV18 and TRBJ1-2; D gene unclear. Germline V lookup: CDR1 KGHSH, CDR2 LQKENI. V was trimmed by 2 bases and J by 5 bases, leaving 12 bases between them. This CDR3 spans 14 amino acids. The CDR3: CASSPTEQLYGYTF. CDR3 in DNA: TGTGCCAGCTCACCAACCGAACAGCTTTATGGCTACACCTTC.

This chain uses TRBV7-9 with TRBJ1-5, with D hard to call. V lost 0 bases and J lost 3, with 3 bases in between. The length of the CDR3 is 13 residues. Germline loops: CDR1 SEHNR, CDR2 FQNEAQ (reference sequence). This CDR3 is CASSLAINQPQHF. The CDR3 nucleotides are TGTGCCAGCAGCTTAGCGATCAATCAGCCCCAGCATTTT.

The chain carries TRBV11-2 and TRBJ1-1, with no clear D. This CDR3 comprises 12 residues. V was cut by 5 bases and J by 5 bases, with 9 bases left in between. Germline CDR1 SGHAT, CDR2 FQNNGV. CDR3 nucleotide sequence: TGTGCCAGCAGCGAGACGAGAACTGAAGCTTTCTTT. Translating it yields CASSETRTEAFF.

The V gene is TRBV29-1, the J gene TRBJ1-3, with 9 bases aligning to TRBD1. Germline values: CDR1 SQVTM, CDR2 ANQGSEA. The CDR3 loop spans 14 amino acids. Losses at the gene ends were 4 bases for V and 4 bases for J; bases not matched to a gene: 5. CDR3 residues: CSVVQGAGGNTIYF. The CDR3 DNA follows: TGCAGCGTTGTACAGGGGGCGGGCGGAAACACCATATATTTT.

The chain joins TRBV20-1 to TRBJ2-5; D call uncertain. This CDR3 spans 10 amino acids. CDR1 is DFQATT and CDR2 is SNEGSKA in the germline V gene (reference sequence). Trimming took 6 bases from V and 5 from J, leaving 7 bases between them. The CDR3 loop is CSAPVETQYF. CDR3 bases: TGCAGTGCCCCCGTGGAGACCCAGTACTTC.

In DNA form, the CDR3 reads TGTGCCAGCAGCTTAACAGGGGTAATGAACACTGAAGCTTTCTTT. It yields the protein CASSLTGVMNTEAFF. The rearrangement links TRBV28 to TRBJ1-1; 7 nucleotides align to TRBD1. Germline CDR1 is MDHEN and CDR2 is SYDVKM. CDR3 length equals 15 residues. With 6 bases clipped from V and 0 bases from J, the junction kept 7 bases outside the gene matches.

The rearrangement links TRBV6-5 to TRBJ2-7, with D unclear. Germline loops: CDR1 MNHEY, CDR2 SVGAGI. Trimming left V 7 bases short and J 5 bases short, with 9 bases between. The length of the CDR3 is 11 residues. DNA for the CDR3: TGTGCCAGCACCCCTCCGGACGAGCAGTACTTC. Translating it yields CASTPPDEQYF.

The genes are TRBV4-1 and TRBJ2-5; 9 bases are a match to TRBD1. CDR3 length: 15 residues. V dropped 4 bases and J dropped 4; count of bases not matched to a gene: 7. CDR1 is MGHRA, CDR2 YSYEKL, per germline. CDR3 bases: TGCGCCAGCAGCCCTTCCCGACAGGGGGGAGAGACCCAGTACTTC. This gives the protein CASSPSRQGGETQYF.

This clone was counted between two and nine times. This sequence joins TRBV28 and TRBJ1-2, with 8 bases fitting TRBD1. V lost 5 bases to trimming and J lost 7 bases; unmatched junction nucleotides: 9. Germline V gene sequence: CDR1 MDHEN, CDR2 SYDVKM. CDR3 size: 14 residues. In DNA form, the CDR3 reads TGTGCCAGCAGTCCGATGACAGGGGCGGGTGGCTACACCTTC. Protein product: CASSPMTGAGGYTF.

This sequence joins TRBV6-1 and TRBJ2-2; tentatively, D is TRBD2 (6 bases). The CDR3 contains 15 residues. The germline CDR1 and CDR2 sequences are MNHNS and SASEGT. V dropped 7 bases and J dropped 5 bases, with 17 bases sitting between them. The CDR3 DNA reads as TGTGCCAGCATAGGTGGGACTCACCTTACCGGGGAGCTGTTTTTT. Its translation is CASIGGTHLTGELFF.

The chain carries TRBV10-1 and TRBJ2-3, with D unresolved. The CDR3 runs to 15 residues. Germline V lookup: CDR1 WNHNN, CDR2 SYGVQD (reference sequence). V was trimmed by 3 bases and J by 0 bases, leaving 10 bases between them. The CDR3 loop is CASSDLRSSTDTQYF. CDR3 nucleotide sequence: TGCGCCAGCAGTGACCTGAGGTCTAGCACAGATACGCAGTATTTT.

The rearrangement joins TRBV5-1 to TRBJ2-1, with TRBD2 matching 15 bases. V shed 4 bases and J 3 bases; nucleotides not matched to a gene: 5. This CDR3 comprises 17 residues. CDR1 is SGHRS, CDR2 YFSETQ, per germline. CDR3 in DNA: TGCGCCAGCAGCCGGGGACTAGCGGGAGGTGACTACAATGAGCAGTTCTTC. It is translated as CASSRGLAGGDYNEQFF.

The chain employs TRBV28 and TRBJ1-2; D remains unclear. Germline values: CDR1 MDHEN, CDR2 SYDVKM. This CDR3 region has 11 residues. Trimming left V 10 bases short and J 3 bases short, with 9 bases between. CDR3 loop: CATTLDYGYTF. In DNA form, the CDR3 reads TGTGCCACCACTCTAGACTATGGCTACACCTTC.

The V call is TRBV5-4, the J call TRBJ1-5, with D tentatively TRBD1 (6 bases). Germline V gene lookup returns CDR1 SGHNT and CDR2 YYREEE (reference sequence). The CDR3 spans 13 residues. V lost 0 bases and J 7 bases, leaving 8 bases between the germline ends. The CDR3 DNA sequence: TGTGCCAGCAGCTTGGACAGGGCACAGCCCCAGCATTTT. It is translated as CASSLDRAQPQHF.

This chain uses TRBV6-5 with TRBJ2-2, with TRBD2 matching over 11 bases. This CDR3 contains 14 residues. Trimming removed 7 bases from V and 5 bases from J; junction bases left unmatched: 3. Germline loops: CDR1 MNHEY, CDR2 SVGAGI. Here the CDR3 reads CASKLAGVTGELFF. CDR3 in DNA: TGTGCCAGCAAACTAGCGGGAGTTACCGGGGAGCTGTTTTTT.

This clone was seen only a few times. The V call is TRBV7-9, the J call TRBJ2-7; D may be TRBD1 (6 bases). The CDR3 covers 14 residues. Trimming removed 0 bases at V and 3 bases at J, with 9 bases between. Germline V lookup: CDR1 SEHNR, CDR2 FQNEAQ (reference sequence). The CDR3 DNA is TGTGCCAGCAGCTTAGCGGAAGGGGGCTACGAGCAGTACTTC. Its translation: CASSLAEGGYEQYF. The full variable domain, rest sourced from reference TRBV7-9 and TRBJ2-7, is DTGVSQNPRHKITKRGQNVTFRCDPISEHNRLYWYRQTLGQGPEFLTYFQNEAQLEKSRLLSDRFSAERPKGSFSTLEIQRTEQGDSAMYLCASSLAEGGYEQYFGPGTRLTVT.

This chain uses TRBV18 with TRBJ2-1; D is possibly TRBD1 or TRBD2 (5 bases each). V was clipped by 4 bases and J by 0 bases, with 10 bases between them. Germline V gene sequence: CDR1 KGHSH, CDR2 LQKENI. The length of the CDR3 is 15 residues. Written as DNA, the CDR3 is TGTGCCAGCTCACTAGACAGCGGCTCCTACAATGAGCAGTTCTTC. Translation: CASSLDSGSYNEQFF. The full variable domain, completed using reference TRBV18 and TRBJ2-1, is NAGVMQNPRHLVRRRGQEARLRCSPMKGHSHVYWYRQLPEEGLKFMVYLQKENIIDESGMPKERFSAEFPKEGPSILRIQQVVRGDSAAYFCASSLDSGSYNEQFFGPGTRLTVL.

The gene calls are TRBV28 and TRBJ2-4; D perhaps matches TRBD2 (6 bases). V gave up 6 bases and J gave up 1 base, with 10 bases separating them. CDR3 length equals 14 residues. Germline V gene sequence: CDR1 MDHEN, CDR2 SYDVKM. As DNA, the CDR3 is TGTGCCAGCAGGCCAGGAGGGGCCAAAAACATTCAGTACTTC. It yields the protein CASRPGGAKNIQYF.

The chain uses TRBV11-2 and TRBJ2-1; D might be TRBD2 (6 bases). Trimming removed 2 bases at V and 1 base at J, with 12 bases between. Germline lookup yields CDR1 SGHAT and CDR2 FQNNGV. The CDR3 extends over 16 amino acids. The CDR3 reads CASSLRTAGSYNEQFF. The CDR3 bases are TGTGCCAGCAGCTTAAGAACGGCGGGATCCTACAATGAGCAGTTCTTC.

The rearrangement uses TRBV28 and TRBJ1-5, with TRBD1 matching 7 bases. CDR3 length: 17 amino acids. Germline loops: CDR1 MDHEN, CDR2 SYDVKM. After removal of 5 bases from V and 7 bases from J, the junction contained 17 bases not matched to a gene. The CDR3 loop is CASSPIDTHRGGQPQHF. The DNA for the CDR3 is TGTGCCAGCAGTCCGATCGATACCCACAGGGGAGGACAGCCCCAGCATTTT.

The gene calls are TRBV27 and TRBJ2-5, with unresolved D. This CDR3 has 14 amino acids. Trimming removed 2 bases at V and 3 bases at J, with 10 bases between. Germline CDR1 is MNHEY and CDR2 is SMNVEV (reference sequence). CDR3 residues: CASSLTNLEETQYF. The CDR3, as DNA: TGTGCCAGCAGTTTAACAAACTTAGAAGAGACCCAGTACTTC.

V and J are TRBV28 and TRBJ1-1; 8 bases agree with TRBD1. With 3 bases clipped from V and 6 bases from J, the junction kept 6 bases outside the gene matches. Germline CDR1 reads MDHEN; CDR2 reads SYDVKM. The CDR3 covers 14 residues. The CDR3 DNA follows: TGTGCCAGCAGTTTGGACAGGGTCAAATCTGAAGCTTTCTTT. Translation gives CASSLDRVKSEAFF.